The rows below give T cell receptor beta chains drawn from one sample of a study of blood T cell repertoires in COVID-19. Clones were read by immunoSEQ multiplex PCR, and TCRdb kept only the in-frame ones, dropping some. The table shows fewer than 50,000 clones, with around 87% occurring only once. Sample: peripheral blood. Receptors originate from a man aged 55 to 69 with active or convalescent COVID-19. CDR3s leave out the opening cysteine and the closing phenylalanine or tryptophan.

TRBJ1-6 TRBV28 ASSLAGQGTGSPLH
TRBJ2-7 TRBV7-2 ASSLGGLAYYEQY
TRBJ1-1 TRBV15 ATSSAHDRDREDTEAF
TRBJ2-2 TRBV2 ASSRQGNTGELF
TRBJ2-2 TRBV28 ASSLFRSSGISGELF
TRBJ2-3 TRBV7-3 ASSPPRQGPDTQY
TRBJ1-3 TRBV2 ASSGHVSGNTIY
TRBJ1-5 TRBV15 ATSRGDRDSTQPQH
TRBJ2-7 TRBV21-1 ASSPSRGNEQY
TRBJ1-5 TRBV27 ASRQGYSNQPQH
TRBJ2-1 TRBV29-1 SVRQGSSYNEQF